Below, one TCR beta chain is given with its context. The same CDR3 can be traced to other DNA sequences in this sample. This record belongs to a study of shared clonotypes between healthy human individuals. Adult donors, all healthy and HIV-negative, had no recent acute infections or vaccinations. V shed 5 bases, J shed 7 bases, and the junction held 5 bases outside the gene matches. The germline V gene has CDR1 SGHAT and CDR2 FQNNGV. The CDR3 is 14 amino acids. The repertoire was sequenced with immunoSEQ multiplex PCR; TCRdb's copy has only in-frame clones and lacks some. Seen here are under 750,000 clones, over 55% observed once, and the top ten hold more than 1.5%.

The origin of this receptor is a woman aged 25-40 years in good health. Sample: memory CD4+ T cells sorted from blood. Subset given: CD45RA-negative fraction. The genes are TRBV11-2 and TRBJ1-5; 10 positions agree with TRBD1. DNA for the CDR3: TGTGCCAGCAGCCCCGGGACAGGGGACCAGCCCCAGCATTTT. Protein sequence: CASSPGTGDQPQHF.